The entry that follows covers one T cell receptor (beta chain) sequence. There are many counts of this clonotype. The antigen this receptor binds is unknown. Qualities for individual bases were not recorded, and no much larger clone is one base off. Ophthalmopathy patients were characterized by moderately to severely active disease, a Clinical Activity Score of at least 3, a NOSPECS grade of at least 4, and a disease duration under 3 months. Patients with other autoimmune diseases, uncontrolled infections, pregnancy or lactation were excluded from the study. Clinical symptoms, serum thyroxine, TRAb, thyroid ultrasound and orbital computed tomography formed the basis of the diagnosis. Ficoll-Paque density gradient centrifugation was used to isolate PBMCs from approximately 10 ml of fresh peripheral blood. Total RNA was extracted using Trizol reagent, and RNA quality was checked on an Agilent 2100 Bioanalyzer.

The V and J ends are trimmed by 2 bases and 7 bases, leaving 11 bases between them. The cysteine opens and the phenylalanine closes a CDR3 of 14 amino acids. The entry retains the CDR3 DNA only, 42 bases that are in frame from base 1. CDR1 and CDR2, looked up from the germline V gene (reference sequence), are LNHDA and SQIVND. For repertoire sequencing, the TCR beta CDR3 regions were amplified from RNA transcripts. A first-round RT-PCR used HTBI primers with the Qiagen OneStep RT-PCR kit, followed by a second-round multiplex PCR, size selection and purification. Sequencing of the libraries was carried out on an Illumina HiSeq2000 in paired-end mode with 100 bp reads. From the authors' description of their analysis: Reads were processed with SOAPnuke, discarding reads with adapters, uncalled bases, mean Phred below 15, or no exact constant-primer or identifier match. COPE v1.2.5 was used to merge high-quality paired reads. Each unique nucleotide sequence was defined as a clonotype, and clonotypes were aligned to IMGT TRB V, D and J references with MiTCR v1.1. The analysis was limited to V-J combinations with a frequency above 0.0001, which together covered more than 98% of repertoires. For each V-J combination, a TCR clonal expansion and chaos score was defined as F50 clonal expansion divided by the chaos observed in the TCRdist matrix. Welch's t-statistics and random forest were used to reduce the features to roughly 14 V-J combinations, which were then used as input to a naive Bayes classifier. The similarity between thyroid and blood repertoires was quantified using the Morisita-Horn index. The public reads were quality trimmed at Q25 with fastp and then assembled into clones with MiXCR by TCRdb, keeping productive beta chains. Every CDR3 protein is listed once, alongside the most common genes and DNA of its rows. TCRdb, not the authors, supplied the V and J calls. The sample yields some 400,000 distinct CDR3 sequences; approximately 20% were counted once. About 1.4% of the sample lies in the top ten.

This sample is part of a study of Graves' ophthalmopathy and Graves' hyperthyroidism (dated by TCRdb to 2017 to 2018). For context, the study as a whole: Peripheral blood was collected before any treatment was given, at the time of initial diagnosis. The study used signatures of the TCR beta repertoire to tell Graves' ophthalmopathy apart from Graves' hyperthyroidism and to predict which patients would progress to ophthalmopathy. In total, approximately 130 blood samples were TCR-sequenced: approximately 40 ophthalmopathy, roughly 80 hyperthyroidism and about 17 hyperthyroidism-to-ophthalmopathy patients. To explore V-J signatures that distinguish ophthalmopathy from hyperthyroidism, a discovery set of 100 patients was enrolled, made up of 40 to 45 with ophthalmopathy and some 58 with stable hyperthyroidism. An independent validation cohort was composed of approximately 19 hyperthyroidism patients and 15 to 17 patients who later progressed from hyperthyroidism to ophthalmopathy. T-cell repertoires of thyroid tissue and blood were compared in a handful of hyperthyroidism patients. Once sampling was done, hyperthyroidism patients were given methimazole at a starting dose of 30 mg daily, while ophthalmopathy patients were given high-dose intravenous methylprednisolone. The roughly 90 discovery patients were divided at random into training and test sets in a 7:3 ratio.

The paper's findings and limits, for the study overall: In validation, the model predicted ophthalmopathy progression with about 71% sensitivity and around 72% specificity; 12 predicted patients were CT-confirmed with GO in a median of approximately six months. No statistical method was used to set the sample size in advance, and the investigators knew which group each participant was assigned to. Ophthalmopathy was separated from stable hyperthyroidism by the 13-signature model with about 88% sensitivity and roughly 82% specificity in cross-validation and with 80%/75% in the test set. Most of the expanded thyroid clonotypes with a frequency above 0.001 were also detected in blood, and it was suggested that the thyroid immune response may be reflected by blood repertoires.

The rearrangement joined TRBV19 to TRBJ2-2, with the D segment identity uncertain. The sequencing sample was made of peripheral blood. The TCR was taken from a woman between 18 and 29 years old with Graves' ophthalmopathy. Donor details come from another sample of the same person, matched by shared clones. The DNA sequence is as follows: TGTGCCAGTAGTATAAACCACCGACGCGGGGAGCTGTTTTTT. Its translation is CASSINHRRGELFF. The CDR3, completed at both ends by the reference TRBV19 and TRBJ2-2 genes, gives the full variable domain DGGITQSPKYLFRKEGQNVTLSCEQNLNHDAMYWYRQDPGQGLRLIYYSQIVNDFQKGDIAEGYSVSREKKESFPLTVTSAQKNPTAFYLCASSINHRRGELFFGEGSRLTVL.